These 14 T cell receptor beta chains were all obtained from the same sample, sequenced in a study of early T cells in non-severe SARS-CoV-2 infection (dated by TCRdb to the early 2020s). The receptor library was made with 5' RACE. The instrument was a NextSeq 500. The public sequencing data were trimmed at Q25 with fastp and processed into clonotypes with MiXCR by TCRdb, which kept only in-frame beta chains. Rows with a matching CDR3 protein are joined into one entry that keeps the most common DNA and genes. In this sample the table shows about 100,000 distinct CDR3 sequences, 9.5% to 13% of which occur a single time. The ten largest make up less than 3.5% of the sample. The sample consisted of whole blood. Receptors originate from an adult who was a healthcare worker with PCR-confirmed SARS-CoV-2 infection or an uninfected control (not recorded which).

This clonotype was detected ten times or more. The V call is TRBV14, the J call TRBJ1-5, with D tentatively TRBD1 (5 bases). This CDR3 region has 14 residues. Germline CDR1 reads SGHDN; CDR2 reads FVKESK. The V end was cut by 1 base, the J end by 6 bases, with 10 bases between. CDR3 region: CASSQGRGGQPQHF. DNA for the CDR3: TGTGCCAGCAGCCAAGGGCGGGGGGGTCAGCCCCAGCATTTT.

This chain connects TRBV5-1 to TRBJ2-1, with D maybe TRBD2 (7 bases). V gave up 7 bases and J gave up 8 bases, with 10 bases separating them. The CDR3 covers 11 residues. The V gene's germline CDR1 is SGHRS and CDR2 YFSETQ. The CDR3 coding sequence is TGCGCCAGCGGGGGGGCCGATGAGCAGTTCTTC. Protein product: CASGGADEQFF. The full variable domain, its missing parts supplied by reference TRBV5-1 and TRBJ2-1, is KAGVTQTPRYLIKTRGQQVTLSCSPISGHRSVSWYQQTPGQGLQFLFEYFSETQRNKGNFPGRFSGRQFSNSRSEMNVSTLELGDSALYLCASGGADEQFFGPGTRLTVL.

Ten or more counts support this clonotype. The gene calls are TRBV7-2 and TRBJ1-1; no clear D gene. Germline values: CDR1 SGHTA, CDR2 FQGNSA. The V gene lost 6 bases and the J gene lost 5 bases, with 16 bases spanning the gap. CDR3 size: 14 residues. The CDR3: CASSRGIAGTEAFF. In DNA, the CDR3 is TGTGCCAGCAGTCGAGGGATTGCGGGGACTGAAGCTTTCTTT.

The chain has TRBV5-1 and TRBJ1-3; TRBD1 matches 7 bases. Unmatched junction bases numbered 6, after V lost 3 bases and J lost 0 bases. The CDR3 totals 16 residues. Germline CDR1 is SGHRS and CDR2 is YFSETQ. The CDR3 DNA reads as TGCGCCAGCAGCTACCGACAGGGAGACTCTGGAAACACCATATATTTT. It codes for CASSYRQGDSGNTIYF.

This clonotype was counted at least ten times. The chain uses TRBV7-9 and TRBJ1-2, with D possibly matching TRBD1 (5 bases). The CDR3 sequence is 14 residues long. CDR1 is SEHNR and CDR2 is FQNEAQ in the germline V gene (reference sequence). Trimming took 4 bases from V and 4 from J, leaving 13 bases between them. CDR3 DNA: TGTGCCAGCAGCTCCACCGGGACGGCCTATGGCTACACCTTC. Protein sequence: CASSSTGTAYGYTF.

This clonotype has more than one count but fewer than ten. The chain employs TRBV30 and TRBJ2-3, with 11 bases that match TRBD2. Trimming at V came to 3 bases and at J to 2 bases, leaving 13 bases not matched to a gene. The germline CDR1 and CDR2 sequences are GTSNPN and SVGIG (reference sequence). CDR3 length: 18 residues. The CDR3 bases are TGTGCCTGGAGAGGAAATAGCGGGGGGGAAATTATCACAGATACGCAGTATTTT. It specifies CAWRGNSGGEIITDTQYF. The full variable domain, in which reference TRBV30 and TRBJ2-3 provide the parts outside the CDR3, is SQTIHQWPATLVQPVGSPLSLECTVEGTSNPNLYWYRQAAGRGLQLLFYSVGIGQISSEVPQNLSASRPQDRQFILSSKKLLLSDSGFYLCAWRGNSGGEIITDTQYFGPGTRLTVL.

This clonotype was counted ten times or more. The V gene is TRBV12-3 or TRBV12-4, the J gene TRBJ1-1; TRBD1 might be the D (6 bases). V lost 7 bases to trimming and J lost 1 base, with 10 bases between them. This CDR3 is built from 13 residues. CDR3 amino acids: CASTRDTNTEAFF. The CDR3 nucleotides are TGTGCCAGCACCCGGGACACGAACACTGAAGCTTTCTTT.

This clonotype was observed a handful of times. The chain joins TRBV4-1 to TRBJ1-3; D gene unclear. The CDR3 is 14 residues long. CDR1 MGHRA and CDR2 YSYEKL come from the germline V gene. Trimming cost V 0 bases and J 1 base, with 4 bases left between them. The CDR3 DNA reads TGCGCCAGCAGCCAAGAGTCATCTGGAAACACCATATATTTT. It encodes CASSQESSGNTIYF.

This clonotype was detected ten times or more. The CDR3 bases are TGTGCCAGCAGTAGGAACGCTAATGAGCAGTTCTTC. Its protein is CASSRNANEQFF. The J gene is TRBJ2-1, the V gene TRBV12-3 or TRBV12-4, with no clear D. The CDR3 has 12 amino acids. V dropped 5 bases and J dropped 7 bases, with 9 bases sitting between them.

This clonotype was seen ten or more times. This chain links TRBV12-5 with TRBJ2-5; D gene ambiguous. Germline V gene sequence: CDR1 LGHNT, CDR2 FRNRAP. The CDR3 length is 12 residues. V was pared by 2 bases and J by 0 bases, with 1 base between. CDR3 sequence (DNA): TGTGCTAGTGGTTTGTACCAAGAGACCCAGTACTTC. It yields the protein CASGLYQETQYF.

This clonotype was observed a handful of times. This rearrangement joins TRBV2 to TRBJ1-2; maybe TRBD1 (6 bases). Trimming removed 4 bases at V and 8 bases at J, with 14 bases between. Germline loops: CDR1 SNHLY, CDR2 FYNNEI. This CDR3 region has 13 residues. For the CDR3, the DNA is TGTGCCAGCAGTGTACGACAGGAAGACGGCTACACCTTC. This encodes CASSVRQEDGYTF. The full variable domain, with the rest looked up from reference TRBV2 and TRBJ1-2, is EPEVTQTPSHQVTQMGQEVILRCVPISNHLYFYWYRQILGQKVEFLVSFYNNEISEKSEIFDDQFSVERPDGSNFTLKIRSTKLEDSAMYFCASSVRQEDGYTFGSGTRLTVV.

The J gene is TRBJ2-2, the V gene TRBV2, with D possibly being TRBD1 (5 bases). Germline V gene sequence: CDR1 SNHLY, CDR2 FYNNEI. The V gene lost 7 bases and the J gene lost 6 bases, with 15 bases spanning the gap. The length of the CDR3 is 14 residues. This CDR3 is CASIPRQGPGELFF. CDR3 DNA sequence: TGTGCCAGCATTCCACGGCAGGGCCCCGGGGAGCTGTTTTTT.

Comments on this clonotype: An end of the junction differs from the germline gene, which may be a read error. The chain uses TRBV10-1 and TRBJ1-3; the D is unclear. CDR3 length equals 14 residues. CDR1 and CDR2 (germline): WNHNN, SYGVQD (reference sequence). CDR3: CASSPLVSENTIYF. CDR3 sequence (DNA): TGCGCCAGCAGTCCTTTGGTCTCTGAAAACACCATATATTTT.

This clonotype has ten or more counts. The V gene is TRBV3-1, the J gene TRBJ2-5; D unclear. The ends were cut back, 4 bases at V and 7 bases at J, with 7 bases in the middle. This CDR3 is built from 11 residues. Looked up from germline, CDR1 is LGHDT and CDR2 is YNNKEL (reference sequence). DNA for the CDR3: TGTGCCAGCAGCCGACCGGGGACCCAGTACTTC. Its translation: CASSRPGTQYF.